This TCR beta chain was retrieved from a study of blood T cell repertoires in COVID-19. Whole-study context: The origin of the acute and convalescent COVID-19 samples was the United States, Italy and Spain. Sources were T cells, B-cell-depleted T cells, or PBMCs; the material itself was cDNA or gDNA.

In the source study's methods: Amplification with reference gene primers provided the estimates of nucleated cell counts. The protocol was immunoSEQ multiplex PCR, while the TCRdb copy is restricted to in-frame clones and leaves out a portion. Clone size and V and J calls were adopted from that table, with D and trimming inferred from the DNA. The data contain some 99,000 clones, around 83% of them singletons. Unmatched junction bases numbered 4, after V lost 2 bases and J lost 2 bases. The CDR3 contains 15 residues. Germline V CDR1 and CDR2: ENHRY, SYGVKD. The specimen was peripheral blood. V and J are TRBV10-3 and TRBJ2-7; TRBD1 agrees at 9 bases. This sequence was found in a woman in her fifties or sixties in a cohort sampled during active or convalescent COVID-19. The CDR3 nucleotides read TGTGCCATCAGTGAGGGGACAGGGTTTCCCTACGAGCAGTACTTC. This translates into CAISEGTGFPYEQYF.